This entry features one TCR beta chain sequence. Its antigen remains unknown. The table came from immunoSEQ multiplex PCR; TCRdb's copy has only in-frame clones and leaves some out. The sample lists roughly 530,000 clones; 90% to 96% were seen once. This sample is drawn from a study of shared clonotypes between healthy human individuals. Study results and limitations: Relative to memory subsets, naive subsets generally showed larger estimated richness. Depth of sequencing was expected to influence donor clonotype sharing.

Sequencing was carried out using naive CD4+ T cells sorted from blood. Described subset: CD45RA+ positively selected. The sequence was obtained from a woman in her 30s in good health.

The CDR3, as DNA: TGCGCCAGCAGGGTGAGGGAAGGGTACGAGCAGTACTTC. It yields the protein CASRVREGYEQYF. J is TRBJ2-7 and V is TRBV10-2; D possibly corresponds to TRBD2 (5 bases). V lost 6 bases, J lost 4 bases, and 13 bases lay in between. This CDR3 comprises 13 residues. Per the germline V gene, CDR1 is WSHSY and CDR2 is SAAADI.